This entry lists 4 T cell receptor beta chains sequenced from one sample in a study of T cell repertoires in cytomegalovirus infection. Their antigen targets remain unknown. TCRdb reanalysed the reads using MiXCR and keeps one entry per CDR3 protein. The repertoire holds about 500,000 distinct CDR3 sequences, with 30% to 40% as singletons. The sequencing used cultured PBMCs, collected from culture after CMV antigen stimulation. The receptors were gathered from a human donor in good health (CMV status not recorded). Some clones in this sample may be carry-over from other donors' samples.

This clonotype came up a few times. The chain combines TRBV12-3 or TRBV12-4 with TRBJ2-2; 10 bases map to TRBD2. There are 18 residues in the CDR3. V was pared by 6 bases and J by 3 bases, with 13 bases of the junction left unmatched. In nucleotides, the CDR3 is TGTGCCAGCAGCGTCCCGGGACTAGCGAGCCAGCACACCGGGGAGCTGTTTTTT. It encodes CASSVPGLASQHTGELFF.

This clonotype occurred a few times. The rearrangement uses TRBV11-2 and TRBJ1-6; TRBD1 is a possible D gene (5 bases). Germline CDR1 and CDR2: SGHAT and FQNNGV. V dropped 5 bases and J dropped 8 bases, with 13 bases sitting between them. The CDR3 loop spans 14 amino acids. CDR3 protein: CASSTDGGYSPLHF. In DNA, the CDR3 is TGTGCCAGCAGCACCGATGGGGGGTATTCACCCCTCCACTTT.

This clonotype was seen a few times. V is TRBV12-3 or TRBV12-4 and J is TRBJ2-7, with 8 bases matching TRBD2. The CDR3 sequence is 14 residues long. V was clipped by 3 bases and J by 3 bases; unmatched bases: 4. In DNA, the CDR3 is TGTGCCAGCAGTTTCGGGGGGGGGGTCTACGAGCAGTACTTC. The encoded protein is CASSFGGGVYEQYF.

This clonotype turned up a few times. CDR3 amino acids: CATSRTHPLEAFF. The CDR3 bases are TGTGCCACCAGCAGAACTCACCCCCTTGAAGCTTTCTTT. V usage is TRBV15 and J usage is TRBJ1-1; unclear D gene. This CDR3 region has 13 residues. Germline values: CDR1 LNHNV, CDR2 YYDKDF (reference sequence). V lost 2 bases and J lost 7, with 11 bases in between.